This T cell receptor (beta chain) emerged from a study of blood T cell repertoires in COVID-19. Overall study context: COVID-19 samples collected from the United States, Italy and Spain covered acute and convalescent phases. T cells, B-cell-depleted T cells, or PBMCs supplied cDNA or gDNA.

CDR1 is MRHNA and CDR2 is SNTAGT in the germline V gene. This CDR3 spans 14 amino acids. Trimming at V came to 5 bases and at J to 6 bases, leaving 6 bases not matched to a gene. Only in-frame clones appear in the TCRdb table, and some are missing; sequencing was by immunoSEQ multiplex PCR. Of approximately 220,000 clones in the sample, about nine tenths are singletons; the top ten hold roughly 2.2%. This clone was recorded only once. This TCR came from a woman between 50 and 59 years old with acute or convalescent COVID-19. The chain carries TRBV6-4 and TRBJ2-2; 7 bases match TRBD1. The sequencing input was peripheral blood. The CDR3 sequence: CASSPTGNSGELFF. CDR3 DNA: TGTGCCAGCAGTCCGACAGGGAATTCCGGGGAGCTGTTTTTT.